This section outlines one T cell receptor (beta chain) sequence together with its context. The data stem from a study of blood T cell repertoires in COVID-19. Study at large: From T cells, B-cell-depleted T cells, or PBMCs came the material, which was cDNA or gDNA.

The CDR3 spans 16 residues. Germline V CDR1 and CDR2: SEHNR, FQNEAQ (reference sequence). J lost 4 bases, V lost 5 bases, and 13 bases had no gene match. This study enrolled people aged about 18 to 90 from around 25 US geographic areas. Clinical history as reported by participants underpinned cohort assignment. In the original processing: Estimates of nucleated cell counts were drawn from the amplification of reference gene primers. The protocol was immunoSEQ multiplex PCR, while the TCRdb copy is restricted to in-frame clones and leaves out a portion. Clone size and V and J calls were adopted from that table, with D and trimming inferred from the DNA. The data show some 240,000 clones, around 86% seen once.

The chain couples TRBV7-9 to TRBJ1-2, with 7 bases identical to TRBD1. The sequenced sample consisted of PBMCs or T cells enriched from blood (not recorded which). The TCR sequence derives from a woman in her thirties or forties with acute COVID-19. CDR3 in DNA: TGTGCCAGCAGCCTTAACCTGGACAGGCCGGCCTATGGCTACACCTTC. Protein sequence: CASSLNLDRPAYGYTF.